This record concerns one T cell receptor (beta chain) sequence. Trimming took off 7 bases at V and 2 bases at J, with 18 bases between the two ends. The germline V gene encodes CDR1 SNHLY and CDR2 FYNNEI. The CDR3 spans 16 residues. The table came from immunoSEQ multiplex PCR; TCRdb's copy has only in-frame clones and leaves some out. The sample includes approximately 50,000 clones, over 85% of them seen just once. The entry originates in a study of siplizumab effects on memory and regulatory T cells. Sequenced: CD8+ T cells sorted from blood. This TCR derives from a human donor in good health. This chain links TRBV2 with TRBJ2-1; D may be TRBD2 (6 bases). CDR3 protein: CASTSGLRIPYNEQFF. The CDR3 DNA follows: TGTGCCAGCACCAGTGGACTAAGAATACCCTACAATGAGCAGTTCTTC.